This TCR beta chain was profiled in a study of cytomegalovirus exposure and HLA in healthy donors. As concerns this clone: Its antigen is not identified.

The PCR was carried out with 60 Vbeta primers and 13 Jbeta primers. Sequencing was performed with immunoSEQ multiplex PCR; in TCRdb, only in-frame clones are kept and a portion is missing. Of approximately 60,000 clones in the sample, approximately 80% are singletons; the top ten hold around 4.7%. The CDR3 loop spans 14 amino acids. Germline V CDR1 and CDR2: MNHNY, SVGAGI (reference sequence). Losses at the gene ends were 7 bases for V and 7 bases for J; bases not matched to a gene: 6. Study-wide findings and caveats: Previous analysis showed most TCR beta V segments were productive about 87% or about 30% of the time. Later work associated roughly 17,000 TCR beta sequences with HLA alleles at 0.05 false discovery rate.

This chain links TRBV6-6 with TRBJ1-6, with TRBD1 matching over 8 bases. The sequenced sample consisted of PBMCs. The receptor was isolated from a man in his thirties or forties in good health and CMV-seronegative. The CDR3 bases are TGTGCCAGCACCAAGACAGGGGACAATTCACCCCTCCACTTT. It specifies CASTKTGDNSPLHF.